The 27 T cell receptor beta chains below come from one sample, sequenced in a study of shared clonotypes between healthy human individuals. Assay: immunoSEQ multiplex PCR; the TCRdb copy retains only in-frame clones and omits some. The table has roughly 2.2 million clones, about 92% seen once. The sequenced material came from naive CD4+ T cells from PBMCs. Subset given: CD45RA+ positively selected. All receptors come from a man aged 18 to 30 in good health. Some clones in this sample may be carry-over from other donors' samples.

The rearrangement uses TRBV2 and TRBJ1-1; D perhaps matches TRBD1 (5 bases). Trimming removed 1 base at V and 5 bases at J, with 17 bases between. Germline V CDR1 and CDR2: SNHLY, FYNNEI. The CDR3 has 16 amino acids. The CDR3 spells CASSEVLGEVKTEAFF. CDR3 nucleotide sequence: TGTGCCAGCAGTGAAGTTTTAGGGGAGGTAAAGACTGAAGCTTTCTTT.

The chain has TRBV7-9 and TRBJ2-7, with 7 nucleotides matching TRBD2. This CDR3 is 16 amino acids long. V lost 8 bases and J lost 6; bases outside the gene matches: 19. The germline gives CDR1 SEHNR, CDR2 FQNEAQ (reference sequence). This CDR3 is CASSALPAGEFVEQYF. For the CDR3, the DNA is TGTGCCAGCTCCGCCCTCCCCGCGGGAGAATTTGTCGAGCAGTACTTC. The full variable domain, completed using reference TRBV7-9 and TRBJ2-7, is DTGVSQNPRHKITKRGQNVTFRCDPISEHNRLYWYRQTLGQGPEFLTYFQNEAQLEKSRLLSDRFSAERPKGSFSTLEIQRTEQGDSAMYLCASSALPAGEFVEQYFGPGTRLTVT.

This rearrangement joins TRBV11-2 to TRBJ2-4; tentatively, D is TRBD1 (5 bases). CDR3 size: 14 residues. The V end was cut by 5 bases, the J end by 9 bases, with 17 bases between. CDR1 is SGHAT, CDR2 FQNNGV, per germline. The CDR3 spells CASSKGLRGSIQYF. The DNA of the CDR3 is TGTGCCAGCAGCAAGGGGCTAAGGGGCTCCATTCAGTACTTC.

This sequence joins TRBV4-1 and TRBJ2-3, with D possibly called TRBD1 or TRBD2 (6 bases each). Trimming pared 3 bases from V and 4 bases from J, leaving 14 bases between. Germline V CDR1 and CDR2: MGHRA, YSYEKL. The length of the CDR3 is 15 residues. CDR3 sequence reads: CASSHIRGQPDTQYF. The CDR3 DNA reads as TGCGCCAGCAGCCATATCCGGGGGCAGCCAGATACGCAGTATTTT.

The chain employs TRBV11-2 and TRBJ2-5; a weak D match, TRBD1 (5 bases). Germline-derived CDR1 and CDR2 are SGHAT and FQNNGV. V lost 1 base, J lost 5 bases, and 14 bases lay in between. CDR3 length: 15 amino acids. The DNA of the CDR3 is TGTGCCAGCAGCTTAGGGTCAGGGTCAGGGGAGACCCAGTACTTC. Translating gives CASSLGSGSGETQYF.

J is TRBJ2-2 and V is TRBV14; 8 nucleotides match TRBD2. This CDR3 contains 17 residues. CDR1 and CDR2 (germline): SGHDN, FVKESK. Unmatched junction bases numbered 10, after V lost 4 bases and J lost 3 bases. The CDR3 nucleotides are TGTGCCAGCAGCCTCGAGCGGGGGCCGGGGTACACCGGGGAGCTGTTTTTT. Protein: CASSLERGPGYTGELFF.

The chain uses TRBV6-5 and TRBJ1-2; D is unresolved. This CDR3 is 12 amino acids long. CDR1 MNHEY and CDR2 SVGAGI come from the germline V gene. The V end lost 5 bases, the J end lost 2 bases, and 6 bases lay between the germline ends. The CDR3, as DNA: TGTGCCAGCAGTCCTTACAACTATGGCTACACCTTC. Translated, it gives CASSPYNYGYTF.

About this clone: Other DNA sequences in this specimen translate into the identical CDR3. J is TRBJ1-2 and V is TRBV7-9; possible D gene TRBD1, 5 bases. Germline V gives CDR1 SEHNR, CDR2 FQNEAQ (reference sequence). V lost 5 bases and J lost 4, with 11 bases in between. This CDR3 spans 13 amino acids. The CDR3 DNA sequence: TGTGCCAGCAGCCGAGCAGGGACCTATGGCTACACCTTC. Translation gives CASSRAGTYGYTF.

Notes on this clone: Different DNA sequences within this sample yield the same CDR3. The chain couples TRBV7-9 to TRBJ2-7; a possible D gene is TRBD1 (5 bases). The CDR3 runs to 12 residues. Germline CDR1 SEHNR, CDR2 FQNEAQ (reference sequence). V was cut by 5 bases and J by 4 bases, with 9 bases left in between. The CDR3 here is CASSLRGYEQYF. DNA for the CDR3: TGTGCCAGCAGCCTTAGGGGTTACGAGCAGTACTTC.

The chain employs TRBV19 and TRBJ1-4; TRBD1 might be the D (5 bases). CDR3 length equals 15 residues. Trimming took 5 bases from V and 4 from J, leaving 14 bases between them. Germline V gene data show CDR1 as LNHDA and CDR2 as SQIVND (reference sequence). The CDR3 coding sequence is TGTGCCAGTAGTGCCCCGGGACTCATTAATGAAAAACTGTTTTTT. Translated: CASSAPGLINEKLFF.

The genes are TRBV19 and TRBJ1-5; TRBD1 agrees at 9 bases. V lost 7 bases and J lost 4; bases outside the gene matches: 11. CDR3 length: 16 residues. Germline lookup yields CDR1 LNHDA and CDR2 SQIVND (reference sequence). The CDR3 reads CASTDRGYSVNQPQHF. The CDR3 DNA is TGTGCCAGTACCGACAGGGGGTATTCGGTAAATCAGCCCCAGCATTTT.

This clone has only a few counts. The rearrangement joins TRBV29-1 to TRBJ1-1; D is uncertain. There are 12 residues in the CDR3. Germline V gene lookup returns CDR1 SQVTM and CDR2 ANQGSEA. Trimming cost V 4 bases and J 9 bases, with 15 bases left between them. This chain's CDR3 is CSVASVNGKAFF. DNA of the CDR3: TGCAGCGTTGCTTCGGTGAATGGGAAAGCTTTCTTT.

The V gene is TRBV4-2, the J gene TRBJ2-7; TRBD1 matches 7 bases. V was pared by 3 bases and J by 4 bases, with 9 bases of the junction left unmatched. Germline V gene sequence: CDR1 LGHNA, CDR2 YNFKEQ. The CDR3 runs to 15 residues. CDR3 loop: CASSHDRDRRYEQYF. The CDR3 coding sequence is TGTGCCAGCAGCCACGACCGGGACAGAAGATACGAGCAGTACTTC.

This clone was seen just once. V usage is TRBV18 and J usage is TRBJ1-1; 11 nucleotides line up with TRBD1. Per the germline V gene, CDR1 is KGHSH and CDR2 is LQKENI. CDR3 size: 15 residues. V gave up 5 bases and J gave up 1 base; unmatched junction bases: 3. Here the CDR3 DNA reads TGTGCCAGCTCAGGACAGGGGGCGCCGAACACTGAAGCTTTCTTT. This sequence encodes CASSGQGAPNTEAFF.

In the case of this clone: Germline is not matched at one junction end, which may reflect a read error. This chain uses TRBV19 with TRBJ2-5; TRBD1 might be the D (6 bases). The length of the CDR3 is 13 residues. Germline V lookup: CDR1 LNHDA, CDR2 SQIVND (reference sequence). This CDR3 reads CASLGAGAPIWNF. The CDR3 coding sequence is TGTGCCAGCTTAGGGGCAGGGGCCCCGATATGGAACTTC.

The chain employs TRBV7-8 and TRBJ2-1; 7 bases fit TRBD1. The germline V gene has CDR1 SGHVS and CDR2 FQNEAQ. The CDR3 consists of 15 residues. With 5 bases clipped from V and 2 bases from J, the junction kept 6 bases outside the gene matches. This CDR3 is CASSQLTGTYNEQFF. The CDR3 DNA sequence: TGTGCCAGCAGCCAACTGACAGGGACCTACAATGAGCAGTTCTTC.

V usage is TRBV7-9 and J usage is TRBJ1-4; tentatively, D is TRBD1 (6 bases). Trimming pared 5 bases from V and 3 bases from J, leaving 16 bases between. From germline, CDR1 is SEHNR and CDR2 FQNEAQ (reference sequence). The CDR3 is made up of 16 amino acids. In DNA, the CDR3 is TGTGCCAGCAGCCCCTTTGGGGGCAAGGCTAATGAAAAACTGTTTTTT. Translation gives CASSPFGGKANEKLFF.

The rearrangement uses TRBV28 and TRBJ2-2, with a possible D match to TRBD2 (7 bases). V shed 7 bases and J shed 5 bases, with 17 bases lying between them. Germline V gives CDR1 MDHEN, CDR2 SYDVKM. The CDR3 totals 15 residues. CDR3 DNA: TGTGCCAGCAACTTACTACAGGGAGGGACCGGGGAGCTGTTTTTT. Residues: CASNLLQGGTGELFF.

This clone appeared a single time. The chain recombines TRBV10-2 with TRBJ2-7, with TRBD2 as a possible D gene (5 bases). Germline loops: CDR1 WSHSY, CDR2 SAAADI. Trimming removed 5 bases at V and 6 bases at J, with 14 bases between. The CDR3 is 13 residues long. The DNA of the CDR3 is TGCGCCAGCAGTTGGACGGGCGCGGGCGAGCAGTACTTC. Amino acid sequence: CASSWTGAGEQYF.

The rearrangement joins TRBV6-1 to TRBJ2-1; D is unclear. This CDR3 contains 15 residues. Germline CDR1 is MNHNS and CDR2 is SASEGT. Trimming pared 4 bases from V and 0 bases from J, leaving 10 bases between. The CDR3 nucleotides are TGTGCCAGCAGTGTTGACACGAGCTCCTACAATGAGCAGTTCTTC. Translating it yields CASSVDTSSYNEQFF.

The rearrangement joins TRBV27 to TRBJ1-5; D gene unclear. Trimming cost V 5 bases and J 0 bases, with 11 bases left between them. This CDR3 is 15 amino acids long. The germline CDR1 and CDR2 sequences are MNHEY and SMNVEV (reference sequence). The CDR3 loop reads CASSLKQYSNQPQHF. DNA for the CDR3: TGTGCCAGCAGTCTCAAACAGTATAGCAATCAGCCCCAGCATTTT.

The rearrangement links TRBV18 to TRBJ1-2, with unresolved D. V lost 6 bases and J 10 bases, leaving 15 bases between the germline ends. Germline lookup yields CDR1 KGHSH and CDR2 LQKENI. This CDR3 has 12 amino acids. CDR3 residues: CASSRSQQDYTF. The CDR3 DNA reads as TGTGCCAGCTCTAGGTCTCAACAAGACTACACCTTC.

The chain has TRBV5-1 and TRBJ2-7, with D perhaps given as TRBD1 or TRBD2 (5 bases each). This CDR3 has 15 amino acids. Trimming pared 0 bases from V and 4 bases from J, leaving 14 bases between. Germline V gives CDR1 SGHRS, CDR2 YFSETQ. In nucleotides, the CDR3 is TGCGCCAGCAGCTTGGGAGCAGGGACGGAATACGAGCAGTACTTC. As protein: CASSLGAGTEYEQYF.

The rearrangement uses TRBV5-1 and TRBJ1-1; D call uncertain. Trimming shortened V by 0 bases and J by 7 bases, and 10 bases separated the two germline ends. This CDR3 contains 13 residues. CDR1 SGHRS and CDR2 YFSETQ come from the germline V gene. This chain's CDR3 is CASSLGWLGEAFF. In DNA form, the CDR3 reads TGCGCCAGCAGCTTGGGCTGGCTAGGTGAAGCTTTCTTT.

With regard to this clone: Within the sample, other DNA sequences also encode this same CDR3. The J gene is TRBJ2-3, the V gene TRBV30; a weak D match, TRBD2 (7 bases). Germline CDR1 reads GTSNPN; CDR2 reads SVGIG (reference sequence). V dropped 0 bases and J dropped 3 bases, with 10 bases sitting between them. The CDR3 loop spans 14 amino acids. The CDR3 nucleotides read TGTGCCTGGAGTGTAGGGGGGGGGACAGATACGCAGTATTTT. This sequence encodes CAWSVGGGTDTQYF. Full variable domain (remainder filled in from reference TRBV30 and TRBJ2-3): SQTIHQWPATLVQPVGSPLSLECTVEGTSNPNLYWYRQAAGRGLQLLFYSVGIGQISSEVPQNLSASRPQDRQFILSSKKLLLSDSGFYLCAWSVGGGTDTQYFGPGTRLTVL.

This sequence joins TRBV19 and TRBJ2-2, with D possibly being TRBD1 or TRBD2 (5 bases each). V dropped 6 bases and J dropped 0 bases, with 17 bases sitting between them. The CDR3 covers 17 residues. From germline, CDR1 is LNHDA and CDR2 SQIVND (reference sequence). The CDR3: CASSVGTPLTNTGELFF. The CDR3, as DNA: TGTGCCAGTAGCGTCGGGACGCCACTTACGAACACCGGGGAGCTGTTTTTT.

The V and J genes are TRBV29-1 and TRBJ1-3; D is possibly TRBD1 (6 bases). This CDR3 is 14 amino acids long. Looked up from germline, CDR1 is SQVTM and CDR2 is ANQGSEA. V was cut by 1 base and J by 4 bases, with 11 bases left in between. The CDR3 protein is CSVEVAGVGNTIYF. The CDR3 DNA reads TGCAGCGTTGAAGTTGCAGGGGTAGGAAACACCATATATTTT.